This T cell receptor (beta chain) emerged from a study of blood T cell repertoires in COVID-19 (dated by TCRdb to the early 2020s). Notes on the research overall: Collaborator samples came from the United States, Italy and Spain and covered acute and convalescent phases of COVID-19. The repertoires were released in a freely available public database meant as a resource for research on the immune response to SARS-CoV-2. The material from the prospective study consisted of cDNA or gDNA derived from T cells, B-cell-depleted T cells, or PBMCs. Nearly every sample came with metadata listing a de-identified subject ID, COVID-19 status, age in years and sex. Where available, HLA class I and class II types were taken from metadata supplied by the sample provider and were not determined by assay-based typing. Samples came from the ongoing ImmuneRACE study (first 160 participants) plus 1,254 subjects from 6 global collaborators. Deeply sampled blood TCRbeta repertoires from subjects exposed to, actively infected with, or recovered from COVID-19 were included in the dataset.

TCRbeta CDR3 regions were amplified from genomic DNA by means of the immunoSEQ Assay, a bias-controlled multiplex PCR. The study's processing was this. Nucleated cell counts per sample were estimated from amplification of reference gene primers within the assay. To quantify the absolute abundance of each unique TCRbeta CDR3 rearrangement, sequence reads were collapsed and filtered. Productive Simpson clonality was computed per sample as the square root of Simpson's diversity index over productive rearrangements. Imported from immuneACCESS, the table was reduced by TCRdb to in-frame sequences with V and J called. These copies leave out some clones; in studies compared against another copy, an unresolved V gene accounts for under half, and the cause of the remainder is not known. V, J and clone size were drawn from that table, and D and trimming were deduced from the DNA. In all, the sample holds approximately 200,000 clones, and around nine tenths of those were seen once. Approximately 3.7% of the sample comes from the top ten.

Remarks on this clone: It has no known antigen specificity. No much larger clonotype is one base removed from it; base qualities were not supplied.

V and J are truncated by 3 bases and 7 bases respectively, leaving an intervening sequence of 21 bases. For CDR1 and CDR2, the germline V gene (reference sequence) lists DFQATT and SNEGSKA. The CDR3 runs 15 residues from the cysteine to the phenylalanine. The retained sequence is limited to the CDR3, 45 bases, with the frame set at the first base. The paper as a whole reports these results and caveats: The amount of clinical and demographic metadata varied by source and participant and was provided uncurated.

Participants in the prospective study were enrolled through a virtual design, were aged roughly 18 to 95 years, and lived in approximately 25 United States geographic areas. In the prospective study, participants were assigned to cohorts based on the clinical history participants reported in a screening survey and a study questionnaire. Exposed participants were defined as having been in contact with someone with a PCR-confirmed or clinician-diagnosed COVID-19 case within 2 weeks of study entry. Each participant in the prospective study had whole blood, serum and a nasopharyngeal or oropharyngeal swab collected by mobile phlebotomists. Over a roughly 2-month period, participants in the prospective study had the option of providing additional blood draws and questionnaires. Before DNA extraction, prospective study blood samples were shipped either frozen or at room temperature.

This sequence was found in a woman between 25 and 40 years old who had been exposed to COVID-19. The sample comprised PBMCs or T cells enriched from blood (not recorded which). This chain is built from TRBV20-1 and TRBJ1-2; TRBD1 is perhaps the D gene, given 6 matching bases. The DNA is as follows: TGCAGTGCTAGTCCGTACAGGGAAGAGGAGCGTGGCTACACCTTC. Translated, this gives CSASPYREEERGYTF.